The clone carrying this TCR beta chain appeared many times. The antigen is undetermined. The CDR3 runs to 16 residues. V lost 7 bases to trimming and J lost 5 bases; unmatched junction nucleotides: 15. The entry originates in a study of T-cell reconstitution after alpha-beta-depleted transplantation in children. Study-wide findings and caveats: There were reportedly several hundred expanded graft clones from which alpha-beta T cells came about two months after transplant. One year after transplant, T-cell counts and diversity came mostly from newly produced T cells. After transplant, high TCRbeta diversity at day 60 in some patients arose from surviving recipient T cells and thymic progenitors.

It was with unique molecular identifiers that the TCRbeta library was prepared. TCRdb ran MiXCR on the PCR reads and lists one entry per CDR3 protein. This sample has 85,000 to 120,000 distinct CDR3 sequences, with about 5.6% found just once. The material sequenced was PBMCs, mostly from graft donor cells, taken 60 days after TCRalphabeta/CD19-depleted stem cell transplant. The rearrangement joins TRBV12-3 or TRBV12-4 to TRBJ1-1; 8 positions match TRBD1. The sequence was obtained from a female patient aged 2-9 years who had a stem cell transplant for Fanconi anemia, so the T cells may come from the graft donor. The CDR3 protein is CASTAGQGRKGTEAFF. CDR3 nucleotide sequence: TGTGCCAGCACCGCTGGACAGGGTAGAAAGGGAACTGAAGCTTTCTTT.